This is a list of T cell receptor beta chains from one sample in a study of multiple sclerosis patients with progressive multifocal leukoencephalopathy. Using immunoSEQ multiplex PCR, the repertoire was profiled, and TCRdb retains in-frame clones only, with some absent. This table has 20,000 to 30,000 clones, 75% to 95% appearing once. Sequenced material: PBMCs, taken from a patient treated with natalizumab. The receptor set was obtained from a man aged 30 to 39 with multiple sclerosis. Both conserved end residues are part of each CDR3. D genes are given only for firm matches. Clone size, where shown, is once, few, many, or a class for clones that have expanded.

d_call,clone_size,j_call,v_call,cdr3_aa,cdr3_nt
TRBD2,NA,TRBJ2-1,TRBV13,CASSSGTSGRNEQFF,TGTGCCAGCAGCTCGGGGACTAGCGGGAGAAATGAGCAGTTCTTC
TRBD2,NA,TRBJ2-2,TRBV5-1,CASSSRLAGGSGELFF,TGCGCCAGCAGCTCTCGGCTAGCGGGTGGTTCCGGGGAGCTGTTTTTT
TRBD1,NA,TRBJ2-1,TRBV4-1,CASSPGQGLSSYNEQFF,TGCGCCAGCAGCCCGGGACAGGGGTTATCCTCCTACAATGAGCAGTTCTTC
NA,NA,TRBJ1-1,TRBV19,CASSIGRYWTEAFF,TGTGCCAGTAGTATAGGCCGGTATTGGACTGAAGCTTTCTTT
TRBD2,once,TRBJ2-7,TRBV7-2,CASSVYSGSKYEQYF,TGTGCCAGCAGCGTTTATAGCGGGAGTAAGTACGAGCAGTACTTC
NA,NA,TRBJ1-3,TRBV19,CASRPNGSGGNTIYF,TGTGCCAGTAGGCCCAATGGATCTGGGGGAAACACCATATATTTT
NA,NA,TRBJ2-1,TRBV11-3,CASSPDLSSYNEQFF,TGTGCCAGCAGCCCCGACCTTAGCTCCTACAATGAGCAGTTCTTC
TRBD1,NA,TRBJ1-1,TRBV11-2,CASSPGGGTEAFF,TGTGCCAGCAGCCCAGGGGGCGGGACTGAAGCTTTCTTT
NA,NA,TRBJ2-2,TRBV7-2,CASSLVGGELFF,TGTGCCAGCAGCTTAGTTGGTGGGGAGCTGTTTTTT
NA,NA,TRBJ2-3,TRBV5-1,CASSWGFGGRSTDTQYF,TGCGCCAGCAGCTGGGGTTTCGGGGGCCGAAGCACAGATACGCAGTATTTT
NA,NA,TRBJ1-1,TRBV19,CASTRGGQLNTEAFF,TGTGCCAGCACTCGCGGAGGGCAGTTGAACACTGAAGCTTTCTTT
NA,NA,TRBJ2-5,TRBV18,CASSPGALETQYF,TGTGCCAGCTCACCGGGGGCGCTGGAGACCCAGTACTTC